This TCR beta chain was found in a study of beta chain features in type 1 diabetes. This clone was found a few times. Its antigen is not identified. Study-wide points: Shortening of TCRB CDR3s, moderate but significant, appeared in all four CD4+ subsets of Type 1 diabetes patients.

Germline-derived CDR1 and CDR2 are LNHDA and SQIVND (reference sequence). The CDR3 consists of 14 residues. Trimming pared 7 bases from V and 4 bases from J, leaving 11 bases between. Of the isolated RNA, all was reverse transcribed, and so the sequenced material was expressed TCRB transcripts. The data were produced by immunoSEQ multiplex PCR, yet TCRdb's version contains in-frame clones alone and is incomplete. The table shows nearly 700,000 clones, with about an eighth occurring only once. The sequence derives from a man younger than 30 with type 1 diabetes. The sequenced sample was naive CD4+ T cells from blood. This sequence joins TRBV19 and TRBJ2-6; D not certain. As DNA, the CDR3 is TGTGCCAGTACCCCCGTACTGGGGGCCAACGTCCTGACTTTC. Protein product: CASTPVLGANVLTF.